This T cell receptor (beta chain) was obtained from a study of OX40 agonist ivuxolimab in advanced cancers. The overall study: Given to patients was ivuxolimab, an agonistic anti-OX40 (CD134) antibody.

Generated by immunoSEQ multiplex PCR, the TCRdb table keeps only in-frame clones and is missing some. The sample yields 85,000 to 100,000 clones, 85% to 95% seen once. Trimming shortened V by 6 bases and J by 7 bases, and 21 bases separated the two germline ends. CDR3 size: 15 residues. Looked up from germline, CDR1 is MNHEY and CDR2 is SMNVEV (reference sequence). This sequence joins TRBV27 and TRBJ1-1; D call uncertain. This TCR was recovered from an adult with an advanced solid tumor such as melanoma, head and neck, liver or kidney cancer. This specimen consisted of CD4+ or CD8+ T cells sorted from blood, obtained in a trial of the OX40 agonist ivuxolimab. CDR3 sequence reads: CASRHWGYELDEAFF. CDR3 nucleotide sequence: TGTGCCAGCAGGCACTGGGGATATGAACTGGATGAAGCTTTCTTT.